These T cell receptor beta chains were read from a single sample in a study of blood T cell repertoires in COVID-19. Sequencing used immunoSEQ multiplex PCR; TCRdb keeps in-frame clones, though not all of them. The table shows roughly 110,000 clones, with 70% to 90% occurring only once. Sequencing used peripheral blood. These receptors were obtained from a man aged 50 to 59 with active or convalescent COVID-19. The CDR3 runs from the conserved cysteine through the conserved F or W. Fields, in order: J gene, V gene, D gene, clone size, CDR3 DNA, CDR3 protein. A D gene is named only where the DNA matches it firmly. Clone size, where shown, is once, few, many, or a class for clones that have expanded.

>TRBJ1-6|TRBV6-2/TRBV6-3|TRBD1|once
TGTGCCAGCAGTTCCCCCGGGACAGGGCCGAATTCACCCCTCCACTTT
CASSSPGTGPNSPLHF
>TRBJ1-1|TRBV5-6|TRBD1|once
TGTGCCAGCAGCTCGACAGGGGGCTTCACTGAAGCTTTCTTT
CASSSTGGFTEAFF
>TRBJ1-4|TRBV6-6|TRBD1|.
TGTGCCACCTCAACCCGTACAGGGGGTGAAAAACTGTTTTTT
CATSTRTGGEKLFF
>TRBJ1-5|TRBV19|TRBD1|.
TGTGCCAGTAAAGGACAGGGGGACAATCAGCCCCAGCATTTT
CASKGQGDNQPQHF
>TRBJ1-2|TRBV11-3|TRBD1|.
TGTGCCAGCAGCCGTCCTATAGAGGACAGGGATGGCTACACCTTC
CASSRPIEDRDGYTF
>TRBJ2-1|TRBV4-3|.|few
TGCGCCAGCAGCCAACAGCCCCGGTCAGGGGGGCCCTACAATGAGCAGTTCTTC
CASSQQPRSGGPYNEQFF
>TRBJ2-7|TRBV5-1|.|.
TGCGCCAGCAGCACGGGAAGTAGCTACGAGCAGTACTTC
CASSTGSSYEQYF
>TRBJ2-5|TRBV3-1/TRBV3-2|.|few
TGTGCCAGCAGCCAAGCCGTGGTAGCGAGGGGGCAAGAGACCCAGTACTTC
CASSQAVVARGQETQYF
>TRBJ1-2|TRBV19|TRBD1|.
TGTGCCAGTAGTAATGACGCCGGGACAGGGGGACGAGGCTACACCTTC
CASSNDAGTGGRGYTF
>TRBJ2-1|TRBV7-9|TRBD2|few
TGTGCCAGCAGCTTAGGGTCTAGCGGGAGTCAACACAATGAGCAGTTCTTC
CASSLGSSGSQHNEQFF
>TRBJ1-2|TRBV11-2|TRBD1|.
TGTGCCAGCAGCTTAGCGGGACAGGGGAAAGGCTACACCTTC
CASSLAGQGKGYTF
>TRBJ1-1|TRBV6-5|.|.
TGTGCCAGCAGTCCTATAGACAAGCTCAACACTGAAGCTTTCTTT
CASSPIDKLNTEAFF
>TRBJ1-1|TRBV27|TRBD1|.
TGTGCCAGCAGTTTTGTTGGGGCTGACAGGGGGCAGGTAGCTTTCTTT
CASSFVGADRGQVAFF
>TRBJ1-5|TRBV3-1/TRBV3-2|.|.
TGTGCCAGCAGCCAAGACGTTAATCAGCCCCAGCATTTT
CASSQDVNQPQHF
>TRBJ2-3|TRBV10-3|.|.
TGTGCCATCAGTGAGTCTGAGGGAAGCACAGATACGCAGTATTTT
CAISESEGSTDTQYF
>TRBJ2-1|TRBV28|.|.
TGTGCCAGCAGACTCACCTATAAAGAGCAGTTCTTC
CASRLTYKEQFF
>TRBJ2-7|TRBV5-3|TRBD2|.
TGTGCCAGAAGCTTGGGGGAACCGAGCGGGAGAGCTTACGAGCAGTACTTC
CARSLGEPSGRAYEQYF
>TRBJ2-1|TRBV11-2|TRBD2|.
TGTGCCAGCAGCATAATACCGGGACTACTTTCCTACAATGAGCAGTTCTTC
CASSIIPGLLSYNEQFF
>TRBJ2-7|TRBV13|.|once
TGTGCCAGCAGCCCATCCCTCCGGGACATATACGAGCAGTACTTC
CASSPSLRDIYEQYF
>TRBJ2-1|TRBV5-4|TRBD1|.
TGTGCCAGCAGGAGGAGGAGAAATCGGGACAGATACAATGAGCAGTTCTTC
CASRRRRNRDRYNEQFF
>TRBJ2-7|TRBV19|TRBD2|.
TGTGCCAGTAGTATGGTTAGCGGGATCCACGAGCAGTACTTC
CASSMVSGIHEQYF
>TRBJ1-2|TRBV11-2|.|.
TGTGCCAGCAGCTTAGGACAGCTCTATGGCTACACCTTC
CASSLGQLYGYTF
>TRBJ2-6|TRBV5-4|TRBD1|.
TGTGCCAGCAGCTCGAGACAGGGGGCGCCTGGGGCCAACGTCCTGACTTTC
CASSSRQGAPGANVLTF
>TRBJ1-6|TRBV6-5|.|.
TGTGCCAGTTTCGGGGGATCCGGGTCACCCCTCCACTTT
CASFGGSGSPLHF
>TRBJ2-3|TRBV6-5|TRBD1|.
TGTGCCAGCAGGCCCAGACAGGGCCCAGATACGCAGTATTTT
CASRPRQGPDTQYF
>TRBJ2-1|TRBV6-5|TRBD2|.
TGTGCCAGCAATCTAGCGGGAGGGCTCAATGAGCAGTTCTTC
CASNLAGGLNEQFF
>TRBJ2-5|TRBV27|TRBD1|.
TGTGCCAGCAGTCCATTCGGGACAGGGAGAAAAGAGACCCAGTACTTC
CASSPFGTGRKETQYF
>TRBJ2-7|TRBV27|TRBD2|.
TGTGCCAGCAGGGGACTAGCCGACTACGAGCAGTACTTC
CASRGLADYEQYF
>TRBJ1-3|TRBV18|TRBD1|.
TGTGCCAGCTCAACGGGACAGGGAAACACCATATATTTT
CASSTGQGNTIYF
>TRBJ1-1|TRBV4-1|.|.
TGCGCCAGCAGCCAAGGAGGAGGGACGGGCACTGAAGCTTTCTTT
CASSQGGGTGTEAFF